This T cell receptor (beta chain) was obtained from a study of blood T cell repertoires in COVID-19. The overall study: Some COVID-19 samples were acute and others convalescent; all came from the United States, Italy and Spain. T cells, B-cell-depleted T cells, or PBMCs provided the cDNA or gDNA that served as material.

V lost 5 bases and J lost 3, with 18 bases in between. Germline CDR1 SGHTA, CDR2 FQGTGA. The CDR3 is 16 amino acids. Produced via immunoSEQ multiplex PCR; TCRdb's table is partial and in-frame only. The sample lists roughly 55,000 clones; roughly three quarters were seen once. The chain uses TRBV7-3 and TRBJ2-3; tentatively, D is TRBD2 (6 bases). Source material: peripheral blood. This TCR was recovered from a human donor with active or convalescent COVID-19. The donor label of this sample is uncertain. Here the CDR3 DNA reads TGTGCCAGCAGCCTCAATCGTGAAGGAGGGACAGATACGCAGTATTTT. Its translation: CASSLNREGGTDTQYF.